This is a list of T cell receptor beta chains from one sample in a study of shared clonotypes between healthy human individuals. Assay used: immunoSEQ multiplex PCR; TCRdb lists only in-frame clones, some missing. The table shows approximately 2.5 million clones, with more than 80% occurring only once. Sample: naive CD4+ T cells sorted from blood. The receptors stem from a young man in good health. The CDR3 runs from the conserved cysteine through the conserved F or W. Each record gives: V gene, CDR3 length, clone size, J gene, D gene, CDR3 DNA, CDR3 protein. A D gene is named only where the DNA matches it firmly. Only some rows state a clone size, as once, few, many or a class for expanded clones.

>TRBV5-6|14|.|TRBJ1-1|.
TGTGCCAGCAGCTTGGCAGCAGCGAACACTGAAGCTTTCTTT
CASSLAAANTEAFF
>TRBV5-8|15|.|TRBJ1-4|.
TGTGCCAGCAGAGCTCGAAGGGGGACCTGGGAAAAACTGTTTTTT
CASRARRGTWEKLFF
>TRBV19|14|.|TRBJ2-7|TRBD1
TGTGCCAGTAGTTCTGGACAGGGGACCTACGAGCAGTACTTC
CASSSGQGTYEQYF
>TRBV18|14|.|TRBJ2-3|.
TGTGCCAGCTCCCCAAGGGGGAATACAGATACGCAGTATTTT
CASSPRGNTDTQYF
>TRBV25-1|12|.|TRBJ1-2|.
TGTGCCAGCAGTGAAAGGGCCGATGGCTACACCTTC
CASSERADGYTF
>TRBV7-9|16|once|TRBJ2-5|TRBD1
TGTGCCAGCAGCTTATACCTTGACAGGGGGCAAGAGACCCAGTACTTC
CASSLYLDRGQETQYF
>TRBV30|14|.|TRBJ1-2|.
TGTGCCTGGAGTGTACAAGGCCGAGAAAATGGCTACACCTTC
CAWSVQGRENGYTF
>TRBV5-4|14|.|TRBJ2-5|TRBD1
TGTGCCAGCAGTCTGGACAGGGTAAGGGAGACCCAGTACTTC
CASSLDRVRETQYF
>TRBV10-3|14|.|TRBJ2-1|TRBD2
TGTGCCATCAGTGGAGCGGGGGGTTACAATGAGCAGTTCTTC
CAISGAGGYNEQFF
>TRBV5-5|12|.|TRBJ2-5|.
TGTGCCAGCAGCTATAGCTTAGGGACCCAGTACTTC
CASSYSLGTQYF
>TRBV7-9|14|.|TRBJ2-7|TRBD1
TGTGCCAGCAACTTCGGGGACAGGGGGCACGAGCAGTACTTC
CASNFGDRGHEQYF
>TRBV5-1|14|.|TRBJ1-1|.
TGCGCCAGCAGCACAGGACACTCCGCCGTCGAAGCTTTCTTT
CASSTGHSAVEAFF
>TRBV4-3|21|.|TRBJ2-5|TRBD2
TGCGCCAGCAGCCAAGATTTGGCCGGGACTAGCGGGATAGGGCTCCAAGAGACCCAGTACTTC
CASSQDLAGTSGIGLQETQYF
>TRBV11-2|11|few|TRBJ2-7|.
TGTGCCAGCAGCCCCTCTACGGAGCAGTACTTC
CASSPSTEQYF
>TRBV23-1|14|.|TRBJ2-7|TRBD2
TGCGCCAGCGGGGGACTAGCCGACTCCTACGAGCAGTACTTC
CASGGLADSYEQYF
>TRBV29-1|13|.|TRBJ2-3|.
TGCAGCGTGGGGGGACAGACTACAGATACGCAGTATTTT
CSVGGQTTDTQYF
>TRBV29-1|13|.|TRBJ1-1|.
TGCAGCGTACTCCGAGGGGGGAACACTGAAGCTTTCTTT
CSVLRGGNTEAFF
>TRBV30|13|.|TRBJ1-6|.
TGTGCCTGGAGTGAAGGGGAGGGTCCACCCCTCCACTTT
CAWSEGEGPPLHF
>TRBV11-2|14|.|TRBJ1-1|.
TGTGCCAGCAGCTTAGATTGGGGCAGGGAAAAAACTTTCTTT
CASSLDWGREKTFF
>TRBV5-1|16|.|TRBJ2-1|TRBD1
TGCGCCAGCAGCTCATCACAGGGGAGAGGGTACAATGAGCAGTTCTTC
CASSSSQGRGYNEQFF
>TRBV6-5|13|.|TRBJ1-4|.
TGTGCCAGCAGTTACGGCAGAAATGAAAAACTGTTTTTT
CASSYGRNEKLFF
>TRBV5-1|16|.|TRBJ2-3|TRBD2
TGCGCCAGCAGCGCGGGCCCTAGCGGGAGGGCGGATACGCAGTATTTT
CASSAGPSGRADTQYF
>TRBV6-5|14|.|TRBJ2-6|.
TGTGCCAGCAGAGAGAGTTCTGGGGCCAACGTCCTGACTTTC
CASRESSGANVLTF
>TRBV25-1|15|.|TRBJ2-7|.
TGTGCCAGCAGGGAACAGGGTGGGGATAGGTACGAGCAGTACTTC
CASREQGGDRYEQYF
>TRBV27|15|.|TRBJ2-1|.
TGTGCCAGCAGTTTAATTACCCCCACCTACAATGAGCAGTTCTTC
CASSLITPTYNEQFF
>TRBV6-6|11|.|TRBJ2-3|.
TGTGCCAGCAGTTACATAGATACGCAGTATTTT
CASSYIDTQYF
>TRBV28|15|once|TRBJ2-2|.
TGTGCCAGCAGTTTAAGTGGTCTAATAGGCGGGGAGCTGTTTTTT
CASSLSGLIGGELFF
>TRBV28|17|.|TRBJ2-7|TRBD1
TGTGCCAGCAGTCCCCGACAGGGGGCGACATTAGCTTACGAGCAGTACTTC
CASSPRQGATLAYEQYF
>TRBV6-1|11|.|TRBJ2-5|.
TGTGCCAGCAGATTGTCCGAGAGGGGGTACTTC
CASRLSERGYF
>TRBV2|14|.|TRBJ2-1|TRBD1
TGTGCCAGCAGTCCGGACAGGGGTCGGGATGAGCAGTTCTTC
CASSPDRGRDEQFF
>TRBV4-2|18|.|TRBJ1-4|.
TGTGCCAGCAGCCAAGGAACACAGGGAGGGAGGACTAATGAAAAACTGTTTTTT
CASSQGTQGGRTNEKLFF
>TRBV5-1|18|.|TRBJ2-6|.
TGCGCCAGCAGCTTTCCAGAACAGGGGACTCCTGGGGCCAACGTCCTGACTTTC
CASSFPEQGTPGANVLTF
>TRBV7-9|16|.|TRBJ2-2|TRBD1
TGTGCCAGCAGCACACAGGGGCCAACTACCACCGGGGAGCTGTTTTTT
CASSTQGPTTTGELFF
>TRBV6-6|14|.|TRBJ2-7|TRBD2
TGTGCCAGCATGCGGGAGGGAGGGAACTACGAGCAGTACTTC
CASMREGGNYEQYF
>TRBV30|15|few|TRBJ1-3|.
TGTGCCTGGAGTGTCGGCAGGGCTTATGGAAACACCATATATTTT
CAWSVGRAYGNTIYF
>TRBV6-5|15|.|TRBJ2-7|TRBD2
TGTGCCAGCAGTTACCTAGCGGGGAAGAGCTACGAGCAGTACTTC
CASSYLAGKSYEQYF
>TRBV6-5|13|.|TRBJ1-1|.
TGTGCCAGCAGTAGAGATCTGAACACTGAAGCTTTCTTT
CASSRDLNTEAFF
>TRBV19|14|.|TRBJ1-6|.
TGTGCCAGTAGCCGCAGCTACTATAATTCACCCCTCCACTTT
CASSRSYYNSPLHF
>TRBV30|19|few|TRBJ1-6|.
TGTGCCTGGACAACCGCCGGGACGGCCAGCAGCTCCTATAATTCACCCCTCCACTTT
CAWTTAGTASSSYNSPLHF
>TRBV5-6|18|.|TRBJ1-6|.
TGTGCCAGCAGCTTATCGAAGTCTCTTTTGAGCTATAATTCACCCCTCCACTTT
CASSLSKSLLSYNSPLHF
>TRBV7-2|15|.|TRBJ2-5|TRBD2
TGTGCCAGCAGCGCGAGACTAGCGGGACAAGAGACCCAGTACTTC
CASSARLAGQETQYF
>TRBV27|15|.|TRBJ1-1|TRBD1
TGTGCCAGCAGTATAGGGGGCGCGTTGGACACTGAAGCTTTCTTT
CASSIGGALDTEAFF
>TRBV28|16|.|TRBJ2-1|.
TGTGCCAGCACCAAAGGGGGTGGGGGGCCCTACAATGAGCAGTTCTTC
CASTKGGGGPYNEQFF